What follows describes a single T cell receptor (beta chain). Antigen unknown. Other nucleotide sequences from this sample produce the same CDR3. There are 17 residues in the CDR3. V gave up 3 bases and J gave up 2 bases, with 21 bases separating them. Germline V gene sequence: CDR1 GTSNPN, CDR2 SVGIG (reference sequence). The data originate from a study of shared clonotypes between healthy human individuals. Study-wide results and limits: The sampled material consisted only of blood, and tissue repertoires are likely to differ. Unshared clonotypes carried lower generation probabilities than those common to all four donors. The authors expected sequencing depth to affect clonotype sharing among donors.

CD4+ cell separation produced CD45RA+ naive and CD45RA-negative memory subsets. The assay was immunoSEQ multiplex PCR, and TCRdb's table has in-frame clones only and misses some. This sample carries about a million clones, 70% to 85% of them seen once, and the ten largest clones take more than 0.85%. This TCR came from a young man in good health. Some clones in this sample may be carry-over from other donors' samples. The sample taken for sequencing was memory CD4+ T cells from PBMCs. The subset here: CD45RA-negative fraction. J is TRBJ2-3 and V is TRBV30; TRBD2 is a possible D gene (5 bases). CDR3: CAWRDSRSLDYTDTQYF. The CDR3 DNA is TGTGCCTGGAGGGACTCCCGTTCACTGGATTACACAGATACGCAGTATTTT.